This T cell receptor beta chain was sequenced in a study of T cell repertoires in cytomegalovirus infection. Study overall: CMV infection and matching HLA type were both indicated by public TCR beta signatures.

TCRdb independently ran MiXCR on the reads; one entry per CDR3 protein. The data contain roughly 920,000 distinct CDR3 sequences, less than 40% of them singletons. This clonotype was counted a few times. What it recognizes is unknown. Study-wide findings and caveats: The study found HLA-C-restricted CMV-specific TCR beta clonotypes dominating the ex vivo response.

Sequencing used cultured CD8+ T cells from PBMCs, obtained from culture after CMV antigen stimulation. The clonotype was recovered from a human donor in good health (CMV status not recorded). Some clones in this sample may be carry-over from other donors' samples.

CDR3 sequence (DNA): TGCGCCAGCAGCTTGGGGGAGGGGAGTCAGCCCCAGCATTTT. Its protein is CASSLGEGSQPQHF. V gene TRBV5-1 combines with J gene TRBJ1-5; D perhaps matches TRBD1 (5 bases). Germline-derived CDR1 and CDR2 are SGHRS and YFSETQ. The V and J ends lost 0 bases and 6 bases respectively, with 10 bases between them. The CDR3 totals 14 residues.